This T cell receptor beta chain came from a study of cytomegalovirus exposure and HLA in healthy donors (dated by TCRdb to 2015 to 2018). Broadly, across the study: According to a later analysis, the 120 or so validation repertoires were produced on the same platform as the roughly 720 repertoires of the first cohort. The aim of the study was to test whether cataloging public T cell receptors could identify signatures of past pathogen exposure. Besides the first cohort of hundreds of subjects, a separate validation cohort made up of over 95 different subjects was used. The study combined high-throughput TCR immunosequencing, statistical association of individual TCRs with disease status, and machine learning to predict cytomegalovirus infection status.

General findings and caveats noted by the study authors: The authors suggested that the approach could potentially be generalized to other disease states and immunological phenotypes. The study listed 150 to 200 TCR beta chains as associated with cytomegalovirus. In both the original and validation cohorts, the classifier was reported to diagnose cytomegalovirus status with high specificity and sensitivity. The validation cohort had no HLA typing available for a later analysis, so co-occurrence within that cohort was assessed over all 130 or so repertoires. Across donors, most TCR sequences were observed very rarely, whereas some public TCRs were present in many individuals. In vitro tests confirmed that three of the cytomegalovirus-associated TCR beta chains recognize cytomegalovirus antigens. A later analysis found that TCRs clustered in the first cohort also tended to co-occur in the approximately 120 validation repertoires, with 94% of cluster scores above 0.

Separate from the approximately 670-subject first cohort, the validation cohort of around 130 subjects was the group to which the donors belonged. The library was generated by the immunoSEQ multiplex PCR assay. In the paper's pipeline: A statistical classification framework was built to diagnose cytomegalovirus status from the catalog of TCR beta chain sequences. Entries here come from immuneACCESS through TCRdb and include only in-frame sequences with V and J called. Some clones fail to appear in such tables; in the studies checked, an unresolved V gene covers under half of the shortfall, and the cause of the remainder is unknown. V and J calls and clone size are given by that table; D and trimming were obtained from the DNA. The sample includes 150,000 to 200,000 clones, with approximately 86% observed a single time. Clones ranked in the top ten supply about 2.5% of the sample. This clone was counted a few times. The antigen this receptor binds is unknown. No qualities accompany the bases; no much larger clone lies one base away.

What was sequenced was PBMCs. The receptor's source is a young man in good health and CMV-seropositive.

The DNA reads TGTGCCAGCAGCGAAGCAGGGAACACTGAAGCTTTCTTT. This encodes CASSEAGNTEAFF. The chain joins TRBV7-9 to TRBJ1-1; no D segment can be confidently identified. The germline V gene (reference sequence) sets CDR1 to SEHNR and CDR2 to FQNEAQ. Its CDR3 holds 13 amino acids, cysteine through phenylalanine. Kept here is only the CDR3 DNA, which spans 39 bases and is read in frame from base 1. V was cut back by 5 bases and J by 1 base, leaving a gap of 8 bases between them.